Each of the 9 T cell receptor beta chains below was sequenced from the same sample in a study of blood T cell repertoires in COVID-19. Data came from immunoSEQ multiplex PCR; TCRdb stores just in-frame clones and leaves some out. The table lists more than 100,000 clones, around four fifths of them singletons. The sequenced material came from peripheral blood. The receptors were gathered from a man between 60 and 75 years old with active or convalescent COVID-19.

V gene TRBV3-1 (or the pseudogene TRBV3-2) combines with J gene TRBJ2-1; 7 nucleotides line up with TRBD2. Looked up from germline, CDR1 is LGHDT and CDR2 is YNNKEL (reference sequence). The CDR3 length is 16 residues. The V gene end was trimmed by 4 bases and the J gene end by 12 bases; junction bases not matched to a gene: 18. The CDR3 sequence: CASSLKGASGAPGQFF. The CDR3 DNA reads TGTGCCAGCAGCCTCAAAGGGGCTAGCGGAGCCCCTGGGCAGTTCTTC.

This chain joins TRBV9 and TRBJ2-6; D gene ambiguous. This CDR3 region has 16 residues. Germline CDR1 is SGDLS and CDR2 is YYNGEE. V was cut by 0 bases and J by 0 bases, with 7 bases left in between. The CDR3 nucleotides are TGTGCCAGCAGCGTAGCTCCGTTCTCTGGGGCCAACGTCCTGACTTTC. Protein sequence: CASSVAPFSGANVLTF.

This chain joins TRBV28 and TRBJ1-2; D perhaps matches TRBD1 (5 bases). CDR3 length: 14 amino acids. V was pared by 8 bases and J by 0 bases, with 13 bases between. Germline-derived CDR1 and CDR2 are MDHEN and SYDVKM. The CDR3 DNA reads as TGTGCCAGCCTCTGGGGGGGAACTAACTATGGCTACACCTTC. This codes for CASLWGGTNYGYTF.

This clone turned up a few times. V gene TRBV11-2 combines with J gene TRBJ2-3; TRBD1 aligns across 7 bases. The CDR3 consists of 13 residues. The germline V gene has CDR1 SGHAT and CDR2 FQNNGV. V was clipped by 5 bases and J by 4 bases; unmatched bases: 3. In nucleotides, the CDR3 is TGTGCCAGCAGCCGACAGGGTCCAGATACGCAGTATTTT. This gives the protein CASSRQGPDTQYF.

The chain recombines TRBV11-2 with TRBJ1-4, with a possible D match to TRBD1 (5 bases). Germline V gene data show CDR1 as SGHAT and CDR2 as FQNNGV. V was clipped by 5 bases and J by 13 bases, with 14 bases between them. The CDR3 consists of 12 residues. The CDR3 is CASSGRQLGLFF. The CDR3 DNA follows: TGTGCCAGCAGCGGTCGACAGTTGGGACTGTTTTTT.

This chain uses TRBV5-1 with TRBJ2-7; TRBD1 matches 9 bases. With V trimmed by 5 bases and J by 2 bases, 8 bases remained unmatched. Per germline, CDR1 SGHRS and CDR2 YFSETQ. The CDR3 totals 15 residues. CDR3 in amino acids: CASSPGQGRTYEQYF. The CDR3 region has the DNA TGCGCCAGCAGTCCCGGACAGGGGCGCACCTACGAGCAGTACTTC.

J is TRBJ2-1 and V is TRBV20-1; 9 nucleotides agree with TRBD2. Germline CDR1 and CDR2: DFQATT and SNEGSKA (reference sequence). This CDR3 contains 14 residues. Trimming at V came to 3 bases and at J to 7 bases, leaving 7 bases not matched to a gene. Here the CDR3 reads CSASTGTSQNEQFF. The CDR3 DNA reads as TGCAGTGCTAGTACCGGGACTAGCCAAAATGAGCAGTTCTTC.

The chain couples TRBV24-1 to TRBJ2-3, with D maybe TRBD2 (7 bases). The CDR3 loop spans 16 amino acids. With 5 bases removed from V and 1 base from J, the gap between germline ends came to 15 bases. The germline CDR1 and CDR2 sequences are KGHDR and SFDVKD. The CDR3 bases are TGTGCCACCAGTGTCCGATGGGGGGGCGGCACAGATACGCAGTATTTT. This gives the protein CATSVRWGGGTDTQYF.

V is TRBV19 and J is TRBJ2-7; 7 positions match TRBD1. Germline V gene data show CDR1 as LNHDA and CDR2 as SQIVND (reference sequence). With 7 bases clipped from V and 1 base from J, the junction kept 4 bases outside the gene matches. This CDR3 has 13 residues. CDR3 protein: CASTRQGSYEQYF. The CDR3 DNA reads TGTGCCAGTACCCGACAGGGTTCCTACGAGCAGTACTTC.